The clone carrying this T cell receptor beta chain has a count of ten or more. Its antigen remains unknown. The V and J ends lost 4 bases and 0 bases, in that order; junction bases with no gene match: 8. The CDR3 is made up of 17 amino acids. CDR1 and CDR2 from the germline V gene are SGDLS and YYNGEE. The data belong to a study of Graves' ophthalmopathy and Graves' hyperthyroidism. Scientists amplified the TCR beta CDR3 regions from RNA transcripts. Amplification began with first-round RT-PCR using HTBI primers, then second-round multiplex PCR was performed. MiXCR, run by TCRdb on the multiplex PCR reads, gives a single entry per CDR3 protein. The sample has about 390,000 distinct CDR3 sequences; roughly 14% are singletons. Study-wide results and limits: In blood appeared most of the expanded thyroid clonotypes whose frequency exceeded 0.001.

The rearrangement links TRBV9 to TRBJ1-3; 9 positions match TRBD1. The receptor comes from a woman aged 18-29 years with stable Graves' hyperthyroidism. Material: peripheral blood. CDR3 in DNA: TGTGCCAGCAGCCAACGGGACAGGGCCCTCTCTGGAAACACCATATATTTT. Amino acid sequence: CASSQRDRALSGNTIYF.